The 4 T cell receptor beta chains given below trace back to one sample, sequenced in a study of CD8+ T cells in alopecia areata. It was with CD4, CD8alpha, NKG2D, NKG2ACE and other markers that pooled cutaneous lymph node cells were sorted. Once RNA had been extracted, it was reverse transcribed into cDNA to act as the sequencing template. Profiled with immunoSEQ multiplex PCR; TCRdb holds only in-frame clones, not every one. The record shows more than 250,000 clones for this sample, with no singletons present. The material sequenced was CD4+ T cells sorted from a lymph node. Every receptor here comes from a C3H/HeJ mouse with alopecia areata. Strain haplotype at MHC: H2-k.

This clone occurred a few times. Any gene name here is a mouse gene name. CDR3: CTCSGSTGGPYEQYF. The DNA read from the CDR3 is TGCACCTGCAGTGGTTCTACTGGGGGGCCCTAT. This rearrangement joins TRBV1 to TRBJ2-7; TRBD2 matches 9 bases. Read data end 4 residues before the CDR3 end; the end is taken from the germline J gene. The V gene's germline CDR1 is NSQYPW and CDR2 LRSPGD (reference sequence). Unmatched junction bases numbered 6, after V lost 4 bases and J lost 2 bases. The CDR3 runs 15 residues.

A remark on this clone: The listed genes are named as in mouse. Read data end 4 residues before the CDR3 end; the end is taken from the germline J gene. This sample includes further DNA sequences coding for the same CDR3. This chain joins TRBV1 and TRBJ2-4; TRBD2 agrees at 8 bases. Germline CDR1 is NSQYPW and CDR2 is LRSPGD (reference sequence). The CDR3 length is 15 residues. V was clipped by 3 bases and J by 2 bases; unmatched bases: 4. CDR3 DNA, as far as it was read: TGCACCTGCAGTGCGCCGACTGGGGTTCAAAAC. Residues: CTCSAPTGVQN. The complete CDR3 reads CTCSAPTGVQNTLYF.

This clone came up a few times. Each gene name is a mouse one. The CDR3 end is not reached by the read, which stops 4 residues before it; the germline J gene fills it in. This chain uses TRBV31 with TRBJ2-3, with 9 positions matching TRBD2. This CDR3 contains 15 residues. The germline CDR1 and CDR2 sequences are GKSSPN and SITVG. Trimming at V came to 0 bases and at J to 2 bases, leaving 3 bases not matched to a gene. CDR3 bases read: TGTGCCTGGAGTCTGTACTGGGGGGCTGCAGAA. Amino acid sequence: CAWSLYWGAAE. The full CDR3 is CAWSLYWGAAETLYF.

This clone was counted a few times. Gene names refer to mouse genes. The read halts 4 residues ahead of the CDR3 end, with the missing end drawn from the germline J gene. J is TRBJ2-4 and V is TRBV13-3, with 8 positions matching TRBD1. The germline V gene has CDR1 NNHDY and CDR2 SYVADS. The trim removed 5 bases at V and 3 bases at J, leaving 5 bases unmatched. This CDR3 has 14 residues. The CDR3 spells CASRFTGGQNTLYF. The part of the CDR3 DNA that was read is TGTGCCAGCAGGTTTACAGGGGGACAAAAC.